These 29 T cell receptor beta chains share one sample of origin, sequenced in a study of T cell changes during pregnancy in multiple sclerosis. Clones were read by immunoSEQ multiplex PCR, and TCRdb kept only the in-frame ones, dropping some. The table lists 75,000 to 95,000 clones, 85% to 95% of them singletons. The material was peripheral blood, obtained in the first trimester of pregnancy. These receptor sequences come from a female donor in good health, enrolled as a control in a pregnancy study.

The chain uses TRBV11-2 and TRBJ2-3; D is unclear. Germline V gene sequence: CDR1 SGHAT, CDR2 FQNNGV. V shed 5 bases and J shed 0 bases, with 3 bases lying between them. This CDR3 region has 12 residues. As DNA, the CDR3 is TGTGCCAGCAGCCCAAGCACAGATACGCAGTATTTT. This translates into CASSPSTDTQYF.

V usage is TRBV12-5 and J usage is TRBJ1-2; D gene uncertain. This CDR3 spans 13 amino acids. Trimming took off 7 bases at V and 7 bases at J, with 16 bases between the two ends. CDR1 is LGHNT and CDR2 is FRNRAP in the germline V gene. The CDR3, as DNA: TGTGCTAGTGCCGGGAGAGTGATTCTTGGCTACACCTTC. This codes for CASAGRVILGYTF. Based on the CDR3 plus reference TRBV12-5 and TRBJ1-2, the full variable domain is DARVTQTPRHKVTEMGQEVTMRCQPILGHNTVFWYRQTMMQGLELLAYFRNRAPLDDSGMPKDRFSAEMPDATLATLKIQPSEPRDSAVYFCASAGRVILGYTFGSGTRLTVV.

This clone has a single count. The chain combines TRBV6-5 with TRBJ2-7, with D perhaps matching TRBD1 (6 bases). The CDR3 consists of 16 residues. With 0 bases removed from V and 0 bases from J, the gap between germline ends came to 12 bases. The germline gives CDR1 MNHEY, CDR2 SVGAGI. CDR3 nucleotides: TGTGCCAGCAGTTACTCTTTCCCGACAGGCTCCTACGAGCAGTACTTC. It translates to CASSYSFPTGSYEQYF.

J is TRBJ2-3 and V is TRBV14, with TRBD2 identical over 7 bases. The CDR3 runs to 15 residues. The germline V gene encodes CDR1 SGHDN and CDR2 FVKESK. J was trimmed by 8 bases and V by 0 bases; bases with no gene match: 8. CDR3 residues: CASSQDWTSLSTQYF. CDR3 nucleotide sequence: TGTGCCAGCAGCCAAGATTGGACTAGTCTGAGTACGCAGTATTTT.

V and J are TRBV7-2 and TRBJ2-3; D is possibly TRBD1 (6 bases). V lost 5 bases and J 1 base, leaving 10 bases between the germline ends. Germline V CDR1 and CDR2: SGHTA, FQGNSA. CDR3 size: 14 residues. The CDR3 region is CASSANRGTDTQYF. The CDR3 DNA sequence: TGTGCCAGCAGCGCGAACAGGGGCACAGATACGCAGTATTTT.

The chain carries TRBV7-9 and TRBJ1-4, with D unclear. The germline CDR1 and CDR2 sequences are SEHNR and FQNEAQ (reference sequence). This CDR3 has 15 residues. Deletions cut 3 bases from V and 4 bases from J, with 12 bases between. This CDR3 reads CASSFNRGSNEKLFF. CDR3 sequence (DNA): TGTGCCAGCAGCTTTAATCGGGGAAGTAATGAAAAACTGTTTTTT. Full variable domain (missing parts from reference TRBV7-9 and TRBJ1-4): DTGVSQNPRHKITKRGQNVTFRCDPISEHNRLYWYRQTLGQGPEFLTYFQNEAQLEKSRLLSDRFSAERPKGSFSTLEIQRTEQGDSAMYLCASSFNRGSNEKLFFGSGTQLSVL.

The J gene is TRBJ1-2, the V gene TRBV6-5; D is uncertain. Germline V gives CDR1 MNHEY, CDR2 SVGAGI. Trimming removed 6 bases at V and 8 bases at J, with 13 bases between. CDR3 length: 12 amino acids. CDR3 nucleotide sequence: TGTGCCAGCAGGGGAGGACTGGTCGGCTACACCTTC. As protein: CASRGGLVGYTF.

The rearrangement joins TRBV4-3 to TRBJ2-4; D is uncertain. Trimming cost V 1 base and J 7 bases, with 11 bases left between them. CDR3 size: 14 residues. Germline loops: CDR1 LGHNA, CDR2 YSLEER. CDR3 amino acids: CASSQGAHTNIQYF. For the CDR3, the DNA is TGCGCCAGCAGCCAAGGGGCCCATACGAACATTCAGTACTTC.

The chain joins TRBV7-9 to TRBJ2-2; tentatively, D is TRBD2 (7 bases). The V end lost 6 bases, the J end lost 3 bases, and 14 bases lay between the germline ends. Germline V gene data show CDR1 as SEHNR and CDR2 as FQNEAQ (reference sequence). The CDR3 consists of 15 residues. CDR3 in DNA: TGTGCCAGCAGGCAGGCGGGGGCTTACACCGGGGAGCTGTTTTTT. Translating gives CASRQAGAYTGELFF.

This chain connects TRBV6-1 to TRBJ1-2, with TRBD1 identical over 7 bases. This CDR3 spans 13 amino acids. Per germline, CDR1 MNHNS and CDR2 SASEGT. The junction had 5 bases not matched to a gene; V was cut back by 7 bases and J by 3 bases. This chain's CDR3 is CASTMTGHYGYTF. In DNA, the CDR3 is TGTGCCAGCACCATGACAGGGCACTATGGCTACACCTTC.

The CDR3 loop reads CASSPRTGMNTEAFF. CDR3 nucleotide sequence: TGTGCCAGCAGCCCCAGGACAGGCATGAACACTGAAGCTTTCTTT. The J gene is TRBJ1-1, the V gene TRBV7-8, with 7 bases matching TRBD1. The CDR3 totals 15 residues. The germline V gene has CDR1 SGHVS and CDR2 FQNEAQ. Unmatched junction bases numbered 6, after V lost 5 bases and J lost 0 bases.

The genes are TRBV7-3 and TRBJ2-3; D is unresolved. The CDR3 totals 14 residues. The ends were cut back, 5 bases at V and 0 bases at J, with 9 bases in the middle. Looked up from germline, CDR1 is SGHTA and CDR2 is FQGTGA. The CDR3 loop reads CASSPLASTDTQYF. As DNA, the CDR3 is TGTGCCAGCAGCCCCCTGGCTAGCACAGATACGCAGTATTTT. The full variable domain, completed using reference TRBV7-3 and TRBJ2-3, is GAGVSQTPSNKVTEKGKYVELRCDPISGHTALYWYRQSLGQGPEFLIYFQGTGAADDSGLPNDRFFAVRPEGSVSTLKIQRTERGDSAVYLCASSPLASTDTQYFGPGTRLTVL.

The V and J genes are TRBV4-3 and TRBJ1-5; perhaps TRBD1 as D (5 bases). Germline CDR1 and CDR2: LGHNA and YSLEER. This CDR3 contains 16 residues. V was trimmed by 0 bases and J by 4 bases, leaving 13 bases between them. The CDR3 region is CASSQDLGGGNQPQHF. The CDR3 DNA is TGCGCCAGCAGCCAAGACCTCGGGGGAGGGAATCAGCCCCAGCATTTT.

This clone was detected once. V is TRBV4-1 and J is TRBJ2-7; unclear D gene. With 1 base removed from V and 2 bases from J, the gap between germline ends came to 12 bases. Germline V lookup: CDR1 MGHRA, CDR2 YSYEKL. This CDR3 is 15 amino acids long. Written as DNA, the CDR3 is TGCGCCAGCAGCCAAGCCCTAGTTAGTACCTACGAGCAGTACTTC. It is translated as CASSQALVSTYEQYF.

The CDR3 here is CASRLVGETQYF. Written as DNA, the CDR3 is TGTGCCAGCAGACTAGTCGGGGAGACCCAGTACTTC. The V gene is TRBV2, the J gene TRBJ2-5, with a tentative D call TRBD2 (5 bases). Trimming pared 6 bases from V and 5 bases from J, leaving 10 bases between. The CDR3 runs 12 residues. Germline CDR1 and CDR2: SNHLY and FYNNEI.

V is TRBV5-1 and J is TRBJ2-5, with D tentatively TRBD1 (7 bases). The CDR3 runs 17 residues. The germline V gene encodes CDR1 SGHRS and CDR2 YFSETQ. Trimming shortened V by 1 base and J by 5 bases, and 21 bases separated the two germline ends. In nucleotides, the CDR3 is TGCGCCAGCAGCTTGCCGGGGGCCACAGGGGCGGGGGAGACCCAGTACTTC. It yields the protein CASSLPGATGAGETQYF.

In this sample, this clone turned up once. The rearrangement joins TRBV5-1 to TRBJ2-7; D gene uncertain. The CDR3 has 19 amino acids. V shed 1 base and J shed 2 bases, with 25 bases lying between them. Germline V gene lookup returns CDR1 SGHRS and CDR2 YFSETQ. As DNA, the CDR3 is TGCGCCAGCAGCTTGCCCGGCCGCCGTGACACCCAAGGTCCCTACGAGCAGTACTTC. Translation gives CASSLPGRRDTQGPYEQYF.

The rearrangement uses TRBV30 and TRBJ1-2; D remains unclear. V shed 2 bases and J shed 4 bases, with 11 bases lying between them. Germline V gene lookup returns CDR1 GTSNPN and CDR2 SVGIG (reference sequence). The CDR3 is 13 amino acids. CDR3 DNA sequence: TGTGCCTGGAGTCCCTCCCACGGCTATGGCTACACCTTC. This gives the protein CAWSPSHGYGYTF.

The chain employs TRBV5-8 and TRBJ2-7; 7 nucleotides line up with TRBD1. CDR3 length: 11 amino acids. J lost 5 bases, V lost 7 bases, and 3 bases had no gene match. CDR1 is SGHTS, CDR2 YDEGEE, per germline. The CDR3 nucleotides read TGTGCCAGCTACAGGGGCCACGAGCAGTACTTC. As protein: CASYRGHEQYF.

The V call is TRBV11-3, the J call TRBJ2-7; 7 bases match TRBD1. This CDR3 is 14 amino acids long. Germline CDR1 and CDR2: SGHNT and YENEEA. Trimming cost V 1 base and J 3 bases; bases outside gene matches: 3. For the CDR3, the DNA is TGTGCCAGCAGCTTAGCCCAGGGGGACTACGAGCAGTACTTC. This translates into CASSLAQGDYEQYF.

The CDR3, as DNA: TGTGCCATCAGTGAGACAGGACAGGGTAACTATGGCTACACCTTC. Its translation: CAISETGQGNYGYTF. The chain joins TRBV10-3 to TRBJ1-2, with 8 bases lining up with TRBD1. The V and J ends lost 2 bases and 1 base, in that order; junction bases with no gene match: 3. The CDR3 loop spans 15 amino acids. Germline-derived CDR1 and CDR2 are ENHRY and SYGVKD.

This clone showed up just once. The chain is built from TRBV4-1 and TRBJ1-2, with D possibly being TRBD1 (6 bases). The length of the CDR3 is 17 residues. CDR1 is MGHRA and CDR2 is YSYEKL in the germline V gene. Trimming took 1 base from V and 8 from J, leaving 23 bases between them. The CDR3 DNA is TGCGCCAGCAGCCAAGTTGCGCAAGGTGGGGGGGCCAGAGGCTACACCTTC. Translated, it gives CASSQVAQGGGARGYTF.

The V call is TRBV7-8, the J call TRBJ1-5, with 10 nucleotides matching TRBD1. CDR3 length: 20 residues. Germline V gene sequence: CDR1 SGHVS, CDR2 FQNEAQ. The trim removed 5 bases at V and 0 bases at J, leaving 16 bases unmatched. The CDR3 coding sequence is TGTGCCAGCAGCCCGTTTCTAGGGACAGGGGATCGGTATAGCAATCAGCCCCAGCATTTT. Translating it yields CASSPFLGTGDRYSNQPQHF.

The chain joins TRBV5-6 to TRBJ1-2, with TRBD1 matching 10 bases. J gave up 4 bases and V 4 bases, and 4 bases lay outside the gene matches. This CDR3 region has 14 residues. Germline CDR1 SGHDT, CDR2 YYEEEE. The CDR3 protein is CASSPRDRGYGYTF. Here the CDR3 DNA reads TGTGCCAGCAGCCCCCGGGACAGGGGCTATGGCTACACCTTC.

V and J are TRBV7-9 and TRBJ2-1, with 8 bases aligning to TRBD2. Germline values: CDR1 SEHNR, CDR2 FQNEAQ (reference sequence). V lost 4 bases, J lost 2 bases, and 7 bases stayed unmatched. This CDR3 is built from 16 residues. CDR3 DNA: TGTGCCAGCAGCTCCCCCGAGCGGGGGACCTACAATGAGCAGTTCTTC. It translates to CASSSPERGTYNEQFF.

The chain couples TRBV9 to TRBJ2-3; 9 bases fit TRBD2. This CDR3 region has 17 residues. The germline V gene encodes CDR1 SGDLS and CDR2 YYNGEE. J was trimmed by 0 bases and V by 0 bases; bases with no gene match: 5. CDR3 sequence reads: CASSVEKRGASTDTQYF. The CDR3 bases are TGTGCCAGCAGCGTAGAGAAGCGGGGGGCTAGCACAGATACGCAGTATTTT.

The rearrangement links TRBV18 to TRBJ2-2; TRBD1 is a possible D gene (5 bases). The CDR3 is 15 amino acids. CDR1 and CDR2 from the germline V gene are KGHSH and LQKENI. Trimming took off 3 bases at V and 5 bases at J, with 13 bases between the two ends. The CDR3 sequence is CASSPFQGRTGELFF. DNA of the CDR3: TGTGCCAGCTCACCCTTTCAGGGTAGGACCGGGGAGCTGTTTTTT.

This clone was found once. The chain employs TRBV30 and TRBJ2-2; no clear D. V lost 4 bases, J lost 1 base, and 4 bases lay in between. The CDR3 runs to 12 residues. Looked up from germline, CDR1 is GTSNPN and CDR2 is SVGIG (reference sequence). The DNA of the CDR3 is TGTGCCTGGACTCGGAACACCGGGGAGCTGTTTTTT. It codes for CAWTRNTGELFF. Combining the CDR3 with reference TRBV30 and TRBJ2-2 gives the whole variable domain SQTIHQWPATLVQPVGSPLSLECTVEGTSNPNLYWYRQAAGRGLQLLFYSVGIGQISSEVPQNLSASRPQDRQFILSSKKLLLSDSGFYLCAWTRNTGELFFGEGSRLTVL.

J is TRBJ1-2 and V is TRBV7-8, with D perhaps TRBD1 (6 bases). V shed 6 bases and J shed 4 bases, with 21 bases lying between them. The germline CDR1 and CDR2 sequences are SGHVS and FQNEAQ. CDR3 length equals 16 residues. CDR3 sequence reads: CASRIGGAREGYGYTF. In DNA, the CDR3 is TGTGCCAGCAGAATTGGGGGGGCGCGTGAGGGCTATGGCTACACCTTC.